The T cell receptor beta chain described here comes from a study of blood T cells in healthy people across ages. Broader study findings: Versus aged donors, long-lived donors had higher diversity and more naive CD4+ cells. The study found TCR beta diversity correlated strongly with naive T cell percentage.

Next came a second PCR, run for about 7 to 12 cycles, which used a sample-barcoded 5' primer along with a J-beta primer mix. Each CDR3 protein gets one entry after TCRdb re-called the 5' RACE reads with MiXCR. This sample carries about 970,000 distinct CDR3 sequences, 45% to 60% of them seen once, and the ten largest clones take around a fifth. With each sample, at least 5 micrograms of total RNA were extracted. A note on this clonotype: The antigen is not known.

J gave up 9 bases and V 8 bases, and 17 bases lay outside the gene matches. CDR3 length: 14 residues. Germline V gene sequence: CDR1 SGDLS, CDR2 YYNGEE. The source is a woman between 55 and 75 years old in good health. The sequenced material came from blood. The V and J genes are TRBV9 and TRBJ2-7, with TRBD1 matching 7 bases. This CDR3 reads CASGPGTADMGQYF. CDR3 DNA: TGTGCCAGTGGTCCCGGGACAGCGGACATGGGGCAGTACTTC.